A selection of T cell receptor beta chains follows, all from one sample in a study of CD8+ T cells in alopecia areata. Here immunoSEQ multiplex PCR was the method, and the copy in TCRdb shows in-frame clones only, minus some. The sample includes under 40,000 clones, nearly 55% of them seen just once. Specimen: CD4+ Tregs sorted from blood. The origin of the receptors is a human donor with alopecia areata. CDR3s leave out the opening cysteine and the closing phenylalanine or tryptophan. Each record gives: CDR3 protein, D gene, J gene, V gene. The D gene is left open where the match is weak.

CDR3 protein: ASSYRLAGEQETQY
D gene: TRBD2
J gene: TRBJ2-5
V gene: TRBV7-2

CDR3 protein: ASGTLNIQY
D gene: -
J gene: TRBJ2-4
V gene: TRBV28

CDR3 protein: AISEADQPQH
D gene: -
J gene: TRBJ1-5
V gene: TRBV10-3

CDR3 protein: ASSLQNPNEKLF
D gene: -
J gene: TRBJ1-4
V gene: TRBV5-1

CDR3 protein: ASSYGDAVSGNTIY
D gene: -
J gene: TRBJ1-3
V gene: TRBV5-1

CDR3 protein: ASSDRFNEKLF
D gene: -
J gene: TRBJ1-4
V gene: TRBV27

CDR3 protein: ASSLGGLTDYNEQF
D gene: -
J gene: TRBJ2-1
V gene: TRBV7-2

CDR3 protein: SVKRTSGANTQY
D gene: TRBD2
J gene: TRBJ2-3
V gene: TRBV29-1

CDR3 protein: ASSLEFRGNEQF
D gene: -
J gene: TRBJ2-1
V gene: TRBV7-2

CDR3 protein: ASSRRDPGTDTQY
D gene: -
J gene: TRBJ2-3
V gene: TRBV2

CDR3 protein: ASSPPPGWENTGELF
D gene: -
J gene: TRBJ2-2
V gene: TRBV18

CDR3 protein: ASSLAGASGANVLT
D gene: -
J gene: TRBJ2-6
V gene: TRBV27

CDR3 protein: ASSLGLEQY
D gene: -
J gene: TRBJ2-7
V gene: TRBV28

CDR3 protein: ASSSRLGQTNYGYT
D gene: TRBD1
J gene: TRBJ1-2
V gene: TRBV5-1

CDR3 protein: ASSSATWLEAF
D gene: -
J gene: TRBJ1-1
V gene: TRBV28

CDR3 protein: ASSLKWDSYEQY
D gene: TRBD1
J gene: TRBJ2-7
V gene: TRBV27

CDR3 protein: ASSLGYGSSYEQY
D gene: -
J gene: TRBJ2-7
V gene: TRBV7-2

CDR3 protein: ASSLQVYEQY
D gene: -
J gene: TRBJ2-7
V gene: TRBV7-2

CDR3 protein: ASSPRGLAFEELF
D gene: TRBD2
J gene: TRBJ2-2
V gene: TRBV6-6

CDR3 protein: AIRPDWGSYEQY
D gene: -
J gene: TRBJ2-7
V gene: TRBV10-3

CDR3 protein: ASSRRDSMNTEAF
D gene: -
J gene: TRBJ1-1
V gene: TRBV21-1

CDR3 protein: ASSLAGWLNSPLH
D gene: -
J gene: TRBJ1-6
V gene: TRBV5-6

CDR3 protein: ASSSGTSTQETQY
D gene: -
J gene: TRBJ2-5
V gene: TRBV5-1

CDR3 protein: ASSFQDTGELF
D gene: -
J gene: TRBJ2-2
V gene: TRBV5-6

CDR3 protein: ASSLLRSGTISPPLH
D gene: -
J gene: TRBJ1-6
V gene: TRBV27

CDR3 protein: ASSTGTPWSALH
D gene: -
J gene: TRBJ1-6
V gene: TRBV6-6